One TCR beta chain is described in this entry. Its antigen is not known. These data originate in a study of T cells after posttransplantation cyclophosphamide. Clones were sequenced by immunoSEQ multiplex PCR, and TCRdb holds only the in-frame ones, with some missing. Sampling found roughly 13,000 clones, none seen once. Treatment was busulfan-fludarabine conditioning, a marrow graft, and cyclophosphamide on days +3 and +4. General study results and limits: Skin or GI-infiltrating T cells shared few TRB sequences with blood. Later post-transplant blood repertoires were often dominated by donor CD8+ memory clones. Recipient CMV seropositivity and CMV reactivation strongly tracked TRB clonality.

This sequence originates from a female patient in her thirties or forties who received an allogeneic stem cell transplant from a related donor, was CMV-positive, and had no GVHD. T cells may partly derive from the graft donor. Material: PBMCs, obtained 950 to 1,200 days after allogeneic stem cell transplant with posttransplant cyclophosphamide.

The CDR3 sequence: CASSLGTGRPETQYF. The CDR3 nucleotides read TGTGCCAGCTCACTCGGGACAGGGCGACCAGAGACCCAGTACTTC. The chain employs TRBV18 and TRBJ2-5; 9 nucleotides line up with TRBD1. The CDR3 is 15 residues long. Germline-derived CDR1 and CDR2 are KGHSH and LQKENI. V gave up 4 bases and J gave up 4 bases; unmatched junction bases: 7.